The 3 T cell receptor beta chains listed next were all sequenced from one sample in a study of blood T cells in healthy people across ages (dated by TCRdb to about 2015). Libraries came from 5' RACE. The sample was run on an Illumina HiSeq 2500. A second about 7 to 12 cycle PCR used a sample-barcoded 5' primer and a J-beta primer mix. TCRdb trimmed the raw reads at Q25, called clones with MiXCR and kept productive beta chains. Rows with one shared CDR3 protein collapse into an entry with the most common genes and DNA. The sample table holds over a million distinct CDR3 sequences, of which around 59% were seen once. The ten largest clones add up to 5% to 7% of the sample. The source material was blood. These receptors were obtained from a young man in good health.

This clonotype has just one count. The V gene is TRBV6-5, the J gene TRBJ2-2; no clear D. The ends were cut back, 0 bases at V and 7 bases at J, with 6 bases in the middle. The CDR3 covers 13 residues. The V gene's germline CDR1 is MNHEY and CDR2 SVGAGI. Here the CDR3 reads CASSYSRFGELFF. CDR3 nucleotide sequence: TGTGCCAGCAGTTACTCACGGTTCGGGGAGCTGTTTTTT.

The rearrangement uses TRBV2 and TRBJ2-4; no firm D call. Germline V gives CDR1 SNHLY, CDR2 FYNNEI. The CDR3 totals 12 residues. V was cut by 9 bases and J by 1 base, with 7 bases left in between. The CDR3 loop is CASVVAKNIQYF. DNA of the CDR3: TGTGCCAGTGTGGTGGCCAAAAACATTCAGTACTTC.

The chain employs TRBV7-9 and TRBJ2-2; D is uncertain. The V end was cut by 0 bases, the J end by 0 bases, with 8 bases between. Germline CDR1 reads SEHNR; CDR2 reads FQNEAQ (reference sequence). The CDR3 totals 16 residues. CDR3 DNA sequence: TGTGCCAGCAGCTTAGCGCGGCGGTCGAACACCGGGGAGCTGTTTTTT. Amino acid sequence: CASSLARRSNTGELFF.